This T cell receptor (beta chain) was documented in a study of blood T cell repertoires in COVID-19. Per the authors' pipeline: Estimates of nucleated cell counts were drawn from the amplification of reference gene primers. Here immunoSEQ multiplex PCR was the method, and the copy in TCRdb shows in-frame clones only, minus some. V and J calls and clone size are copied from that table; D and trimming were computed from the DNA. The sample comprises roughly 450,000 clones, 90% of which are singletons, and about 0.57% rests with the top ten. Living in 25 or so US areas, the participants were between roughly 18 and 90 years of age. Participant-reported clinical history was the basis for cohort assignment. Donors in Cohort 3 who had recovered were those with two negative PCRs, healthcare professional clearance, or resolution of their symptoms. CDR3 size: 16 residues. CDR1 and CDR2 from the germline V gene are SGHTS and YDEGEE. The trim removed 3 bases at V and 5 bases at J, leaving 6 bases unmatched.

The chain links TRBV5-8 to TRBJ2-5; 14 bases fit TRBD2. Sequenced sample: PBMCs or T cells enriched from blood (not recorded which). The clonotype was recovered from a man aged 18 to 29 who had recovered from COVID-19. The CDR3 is CASSSEGTSGSETQYF. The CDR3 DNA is TGTGCCAGCAGCTCGGAAGGGACTAGCGGGAGTGAGACCCAGTACTTC.